A single sample is the source of the 20 T cell receptor beta chains below, sequenced in a study of blood T cells in healthy people across ages. The second PCR ran roughly 6 to 11 cycles with a sample-barcoded 5' primer and J-beta primers. TCRdb re-derived calls from the 5' RACE reads in MiXCR, one entry per CDR3 protein. The sample yields roughly 800,000 distinct CDR3 sequences, 25% to 30% seen once. These data were also reused for a study on T cells of mothers and their children.

Material for sequencing was blood. These receptors all come from a boy aged 5-17 years in good health.

The gene calls are TRBV7-2 and TRBJ1-1, with D unclear. This CDR3 is 15 amino acids long. V was pared by 5 bases and J by 1 base, with 14 bases between. Germline CDR1 reads SGHTA; CDR2 reads FQGNSA. Here the CDR3 DNA reads TGTGCCAGCAGCCCGGGCCCAAGCTGGAACACTGAAGCTTTCTTT. Its translation is CASSPGPSWNTEAFF.

The V gene is TRBV27, the J gene TRBJ2-2; D unresolved. The V end was cut by 10 bases, the J end by 0 bases, with 9 bases between. CDR3 length: 13 residues. Germline V CDR1 and CDR2: MNHEY, SMNVEV (reference sequence). CDR3 sequence reads: CATARSNTGELFF. CDR3 bases: TGTGCCACCGCTCGGTCGAACACCGGGGAGCTGTTTTTT.

This clonotype was seen a handful of times. The chain joins TRBV5-1 to TRBJ1-2; D is uncertain. Germline V CDR1 and CDR2: SGHRS, YFSETQ. The CDR3 consists of 15 residues. With 3 bases removed from V and 2 bases from J, the gap between germline ends came to 14 bases. CDR3 DNA: TGCGCCAGCAGCTCACCAGGAGGAGAAAACTATGGCTACACCTTC. This gives the protein CASSSPGGENYGYTF.

This clonotype was counted a few times. The rearrangement joins TRBV6-5 to TRBJ1-2; TRBD1 aligns across 11 bases. The CDR3 has 15 residues. Germline CDR1 MNHEY, CDR2 SVGAGI. Trimming at V came to 5 bases and at J to 5 bases, leaving 7 bases not matched to a gene. CDR3 protein: CASSPRTGGLYGYTF. The CDR3 region has the DNA TGTGCCAGCAGTCCCCGGACAGGGGGCCTGTATGGCTACACCTTC.

This clonotype occurred a few times. The chain has TRBV5-1 and TRBJ2-5; D is possibly TRBD1 or TRBD2 (6 bases each). Germline V gene sequence: CDR1 SGHRS, CDR2 YFSETQ. V dropped 4 bases and J dropped 0 bases, with 13 bases sitting between them. The CDR3 has 15 residues. In DNA, the CDR3 is TGCGCCAGCAGCGAGGATGGGGGGCACCAAGAGACCCAGTACTTC. Its translation: CASSEDGGHQETQYF.

This clonotype has only a few counts. The V and J genes are TRBV6-5 and TRBJ2-7; D possibly corresponds to TRBD1 (7 bases). This CDR3 spans 15 amino acids. V lost 8 bases and J lost 4, with 21 bases in between. The germline V gene has CDR1 MNHEY and CDR2 SVGAGI. CDR3 DNA sequence: TGTGCCAGCGTCCGGACCAGGGGGGCGTCTTACGAGCAGTACTTC. Protein: CASVRTRGASYEQYF.

The V gene is TRBV7-3, the J gene TRBJ1-1; D uncertain. CDR1 SGHTA and CDR2 FQGTGA come from the germline V gene. V lost 5 bases to trimming and J lost 0 bases, with 10 bases between them. This CDR3 has 14 residues. The CDR3 loop is CASSVSQLNTEAFF. The CDR3 region has the DNA TGTGCCAGCAGCGTTTCACAGTTGAACACTGAAGCTTTCTTT.

This clonotype was counted many times. The chain has TRBV5-4 and TRBJ2-5; 12 nucleotides match TRBD2. The CDR3 covers 16 residues. Losses at the gene ends were 4 bases for V and 1 base for J; bases not matched to a gene: 5. The germline V gene has CDR1 SGHNT and CDR2 YYREEE (reference sequence). CDR3 DNA sequence: TGTGCCAGCAGCCAAGGACTAGCGGGGACCCAAGAGACCCAGTACTTC. Amino acids: CASSQGLAGTQETQYF. Full variable domain (missing parts from reference TRBV5-4 and TRBJ2-5): ETGVTQSPTHLIKTRGQQVTLRCSSQSGHNTVSWYQQALGQGPQFIFQYYREEENGRGNFPPRFSGLQFPNYSSELNVNALELDDSALYLCASSQGLAGTQETQYFGPGTRLLVL.

The V and J genes are TRBV5-1 and TRBJ2-1, with D perhaps TRBD1 or TRBD2 (5 bases each). The J call may be faulty, since TRBJ2-7 better matches the DNA end. The germline V gene has CDR1 SGHRS and CDR2 YFSETQ. This CDR3 is 14 amino acids long. The CDR3 spells CASSLGDGFYEQYF. The CDR3 nucleotides read TGCGCCAGCAGCTTGGGGGACGGATTCTACGAGCAGTACTTC.

This clonotype has only a few counts. The V call is TRBV20-1, the J call TRBJ1-1; 8 bases fit TRBD1. Germline V gene data show CDR1 as DFQATT and CDR2 as SNEGSKA (reference sequence). The ends lost 5 bases at V and 0 bases at J; junction bases unmatched: 2. This CDR3 has 13 residues. CDR3 bases: TGCAGTGCTGACAGGGGCTTGAACACTGAAGCTTTCTTT. This encodes CSADRGLNTEAFF.

This clonotype was detected only a few times. The chain has TRBV7-3 and TRBJ1-6, with D perhaps TRBD1 (5 bases). V was clipped by 2 bases and J by 5 bases, with 7 bases between them. The V gene's germline CDR1 is SGHTA and CDR2 FQGTGA. The CDR3 runs to 14 residues. Written as DNA, the CDR3 is TGTGCCAGCAGCTTACGGGGCGATAATTCACCCCTCCACTTT. Its protein is CASSLRGDNSPLHF.

CDR3 coding DNA: TGCGCCAGCAGCCAAGATCTGGCCAGGCCCCGCTATGGCTACACCTTC. Protein sequence: CASSQDLARPRYGYTF. The chain links TRBV4-3 to TRBJ1-2; D uncertain. The V gene lost 0 bases and the J gene lost 4 bases, with 15 bases spanning the gap. Looked up from germline, CDR1 is LGHNA and CDR2 is YSLEER. The CDR3 runs to 16 residues.

The J gene is TRBJ1-1, the V gene TRBV12-3 or TRBV12-4, with D unclear. The CDR3 has 12 residues. V lost 7 bases to trimming and J lost 4 bases, with 10 bases between them. The CDR3 sequence is CASTTGSTEAFF. CDR3 sequence (DNA): TGTGCCAGCACGACGGGGAGCACTGAAGCTTTCTTT.

The chain carries TRBV30 and TRBJ2-1; 11 positions agree with TRBD1. Trimming removed 5 bases from V and 4 bases from J; junction bases left unmatched: 4. The CDR3 totals 14 residues. In germline, CDR1 is GTSNPN, CDR2 SVGIG (reference sequence). The CDR3, as DNA: TGTGCCTGGGCCCGGGACAGGGGGTACAATGAGCAGTTCTTC. Translation: CAWARDRGYNEQFF.

The genes are TRBV20-1 and TRBJ2-7; 9 nucleotides line up with TRBD1. V lost 5 bases and J lost 4; bases outside the gene matches: 9. The germline CDR1 and CDR2 sequences are DFQATT and SNEGSKA (reference sequence). The CDR3 extends over 14 amino acids. CDR3 nucleotide sequence: TGCAGTGCTTCATCGGAGACAGGGGGATACGAGCAGTACTTC. Translation gives CSASSETGGYEQYF.

This clonotype appeared a few times. The rearrangement uses TRBV5-1 and TRBJ2-4, with 9 nucleotides matching TRBD1. Germline V lookup: CDR1 SGHRS, CDR2 YFSETQ. CDR3 size: 14 residues. The V segment lost 5 bases and the J segment 10 bases; nucleotides outside the gene matches: 10. The CDR3 DNA reads TGCGCCAGCAGTCCTACAGGGGGCGTAAATATTCAGTACTTC. Amino acid sequence: CASSPTGGVNIQYF.

J is TRBJ1-6 and V is TRBV12-3 or TRBV12-4; no clear D gene. Trimming cost V 7 bases and J 10 bases, with 17 bases left between them. This CDR3 contains 14 residues. The CDR3 coding sequence is TGTGCCAGCACCAACGAGGGTCTATGGTCACCCCTCCACTTT. Translation gives CASTNEGLWSPLHF.

This clonotype has a handful of counts. The rearrangement joins TRBV21-1 to TRBJ2-3; the D call TRBD1 from the table was never checked on the DNA. TRBV21-1 is annotated as a pseudogene. This CDR3 contains 15 residues. CDR3 in amino acids: CASSKGTGYTDTQYF. CDR3 sequence (DNA): TGTGCCAGCAGCAAAGGGACAGGGTATACAGATACGCAGTATTTT.

The table lists this clonotype with a few counts. The chain combines TRBV29-1 with TRBJ2-2; D perhaps matches TRBD2 (5 bases). CDR1 and CDR2 (germline): SQVTM, ANQGSEA. This CDR3 is 13 amino acids long. V shed 8 bases and J shed 5 bases, with 15 bases lying between them. The CDR3 DNA follows: TGCAGCACAACCGGGGTAGGAACCGGGGAGCTGTTTTTT. Protein: CSTTGVGTGELFF.

This clonotype was observed a handful of times. The V call is TRBV30, the J call TRBJ2-4, with D perhaps matching TRBD1 (5 bases). V lost 2 bases and J lost 6, with 14 bases in between. This CDR3 has 14 amino acids. Germline assignment: CDR1 GTSNPN and CDR2 SVGIG (reference sequence). CDR3 sequence reads: CAWSYRLASNIQYF. The CDR3 region has the DNA TGTGCCTGGAGTTACAGGCTTGCGTCAAACATTCAGTACTTC.